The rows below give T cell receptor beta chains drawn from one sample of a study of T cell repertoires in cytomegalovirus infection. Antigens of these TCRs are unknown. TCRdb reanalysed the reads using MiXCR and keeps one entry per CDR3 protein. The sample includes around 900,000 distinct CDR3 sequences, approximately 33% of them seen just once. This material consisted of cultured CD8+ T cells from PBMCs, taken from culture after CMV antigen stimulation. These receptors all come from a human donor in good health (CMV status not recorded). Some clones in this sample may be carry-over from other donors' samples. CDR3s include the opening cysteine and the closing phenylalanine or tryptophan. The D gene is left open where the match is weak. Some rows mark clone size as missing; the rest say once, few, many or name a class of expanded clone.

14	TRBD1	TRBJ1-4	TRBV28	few	TGTGCCAGCAGTCAGACAGGGTTTCGGGAAAAACTGTTTTTT	CASSQTGFREKLFF
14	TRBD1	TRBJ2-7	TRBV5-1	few	TGCGCCAGCAGTGCGACAGGGGTTGCCTACGAGCAGTACTTC	CASSATGVAYEQYF
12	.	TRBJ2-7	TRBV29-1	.	TGCAGCGTTGCGACAGGATCCTACGAGCAGTACTTC	CSVATGSYEQYF
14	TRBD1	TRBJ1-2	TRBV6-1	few	TGTGCCAGCAGTACAAGGACAGGCTTTTATGGCTACACCTTC	CASSTRTGFYGYTF
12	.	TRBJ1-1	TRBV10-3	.	TGTGCCATCAGTGCGGTGAACACTGAAGCTTTCTTT	CAISAVNTEAFF
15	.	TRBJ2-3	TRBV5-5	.	TGTGCCAGCAGTCCGGTCGTACCGGCCACAGATACGCAGTATTTT	CASSPVVPATDTQYF
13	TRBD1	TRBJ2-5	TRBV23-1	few	TGCGCCAGCGGACAGGGATTGGTCAAGACCCAGTACTTC	CASGQGLVKTQYF
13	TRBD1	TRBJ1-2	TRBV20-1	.	TGCAGTGCCATCGGGACAGGGGTCAATGGCTACACCTTC	CSAIGTGVNGYTF
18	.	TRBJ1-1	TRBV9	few	TGTGCCAGCAGCTCAAATCCCGCCCGGGGGTTAAGGGGGACTGAAGCTTTCTTT	CASSSNPARGLRGTEAFF
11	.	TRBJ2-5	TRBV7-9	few	TGTGCCAGCAGCGAGGATAGGCCCCAGTACTTC	CASSEDRPQYF
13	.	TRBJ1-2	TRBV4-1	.	TGCACCAGCAGCTCGACGGGACATTCTGGCTACACCTTC	CTSSSTGHSGYTF
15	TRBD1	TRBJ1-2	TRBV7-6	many	TGTGCCAGCAGCTCCAGCGGGACAGGGGTATATGGCTACACCTTC	CASSSSGTGVYGYTF
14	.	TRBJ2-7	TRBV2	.	TGTGCCAGCAGTGAAGAAACGGGAAGCTACGAGCAGTACTTC	CASSEETGSYEQYF